This section outlines one T cell receptor (beta chain) sequence together with its context. The antigen is not known. The data derive from a study of blood T cells in healthy people across ages. Primed by a sample-barcoded 5' primer and a J-beta primer mix, a second PCR proceeded for about 6 to 11 cycles. A minimum of 3 million CDR3-containing paired-end reads was obtained for each sample. TCRdb re-called the 5' RACE reads through MiXCR, storing one row per CDR3 protein. The table has about 1,500,000 distinct CDR3 sequences, approximately 42% seen once. The CDR3 sequence is 15 residues long. The germline V gene encodes CDR1 SNHLY and CDR2 FYNNEI. With 7 bases removed from V and 9 bases from J, the gap between germline ends came to 24 bases. Study results and caveats: It was the long-lived donors that had more naive CD4+ cells and higher diversity than aged donors.

The sequenced sample was blood. The sequence was collected from a woman aged 18-29 years in good health. The V gene is TRBV2, the J gene TRBJ1-2; possibly TRBD1 for D (5 bases). CDR3 DNA: TGTGCCAGCACGGGCCGACCGGGTTCAGGGTCGAGCTACACCTTC. Amino acids: CASTGRPGSGSSYTF. The full variable domain, its missing parts supplied by reference TRBV2 and TRBJ1-2, is EPEVTQTPSHQVTQMGQEVILRCVPISNHLYFYWYRQILGQKVEFLVSFYNNEISEKSEIFDDQFSVERPDGSNFTLKIRSTKLEDSAMYFCASTGRPGSGSSYTFGSGTRLTVV.